A single T cell receptor (beta chain) is shown here with its context. Likely unrecorded immune exposures existed in these nominally healthy donors. The PCR used 60 Vbeta and 13 Jbeta primers. Data came from immunoSEQ multiplex PCR; TCRdb stores just in-frame clones and leaves some out. The sample records some 220,000 clones, 77% being singletons. The sample comes from a study of cytomegalovirus exposure and HLA in healthy donors. Whole-study context: Some 85 million unique TCRs from HLA-typed donors were held in an early data release.

After removal of 6 bases from V and 4 bases from J, the junction contained 5 bases not matched to a gene. This CDR3 has 13 amino acids. In germline, CDR1 is MDHEN, CDR2 SYDVKM. The source material was PBMCs. This clonotype originated in a woman aged 60-75 years in good health and CMV-seropositive. V gene TRBV28 combines with J gene TRBJ1-2; TRBD1 matches at 7 bases. The CDR3 nucleotides read TGTGCCAGCAGCTACAGGGGCGGCTATGGCTACACCTTC. Translating it yields CASSYRGGYGYTF.